This record concerns one T cell receptor beta chain sequence. The entry originates in a study of glioma-infiltrating T cells after dendritic cell vaccination. Across the whole study: Autologous tumor lysate was loaded overnight onto monocyte-derived dendritic cells grown approximately seven days with IL-4 and GM-CSF.

Primers: 60 V beta forward and 13 J beta reverse. Only in-frame clones appear in the TCRdb table, and some are missing; sequencing was by immunoSEQ multiplex PCR. Of 100,000 or so clones listed, around 89% are singletons. Sample time point: after dendritic cell vaccination, including at tumor progression/relapse. Trimming left V 0 bases short and J 0 bases short, with 8 bases between. This CDR3 has 15 amino acids. CDR1 MNHNS and CDR2 SASEGT come from the germline V gene. This receptor was identified in a human donor with glioblastoma. The gene calls are TRBV6-1 and TRBJ1-2; D not resolved. The specimen was blood, collected after dendritic cell vaccination. CDR3 sequence: CASSEAHTTNYGYTF. Here the CDR3 DNA reads TGTGCCAGCAGTGAAGCGCACACCACTAACTATGGCTACACCTTC.